Presented here are 11 T cell receptor beta chains from one specimen sequenced in a study of blood T cell repertoires in COVID-19. Method: immunoSEQ multiplex PCR; TCRdb's copy keeps in-frame clones and lacks some. The sample records over 150,000 clones, around 83% being singletons. Sequences were obtained from peripheral blood. The receptors here all came from a man aged 35 to 55 with acute or convalescent COVID-19.

The rearrangement joins TRBV3-1 (or the pseudogene TRBV3-2) to TRBJ1-2; no clear D. From germline, CDR1 is LGHDT and CDR2 YNNKEL (reference sequence). The CDR3 totals 13 residues. Trimming stripped 3 bases from V and 4 bases from J, with 9 bases between. The CDR3 coding sequence is TGTGCCAGCAGCCAGCCTTCGAGCTATGGCTACACCTTC. Translated: CASSQPSSYGYTF.

The table lists this clone with a few counts. CDR3 bases: TGTGCCAGCAGCCAGGACAGGGCCGGGAACTATGGCTACACCTTC. Translation gives CASSQDRAGNYGYTF. V is TRBV4-2 and J is TRBJ1-2, with 8 bases lining up with TRBD1. In germline, CDR1 is LGHNA, CDR2 YNFKEQ. The CDR3 length is 15 residues. Trimming at V came to 3 bases and at J to 2 bases, leaving 5 bases not matched to a gene.

This rearrangement joins TRBV4-2 to TRBJ2-3; D is unclear. V lost 1 base and J lost 0, with 11 bases in between. The V gene's germline CDR1 is LGHNA and CDR2 YNFKEQ. The CDR3 contains 16 residues. The CDR3 region has the DNA TGTGCCAGCAGCCAAGTCGGCGCGGCTAGCACAGATACGCAGTATTTT. This gives the protein CASSQVGAASTDTQYF.

The chain couples TRBV7-9 to TRBJ1-1; no clear D gene. The germline V and J ends were trimmed by 0 bases and 6 bases, with 8 bases remaining between them. The V gene's germline CDR1 is SEHNR and CDR2 FQNEAQ (reference sequence). The CDR3 has 13 amino acids. CDR3: CASSLARLPEAFF. The CDR3 DNA is TGTGCCAGCAGCTTAGCCAGACTACCTGAAGCTTTCTTT.

The rearrangement joins TRBV4-1 to TRBJ1-5; D is ambiguous. V lost 1 base and J 5 bases, leaving 6 bases between the germline ends. The CDR3 totals 13 residues. CDR1 and CDR2 (germline): MGHRA, YSYEKL. This CDR3 reads CASSQVGYQPQHF. CDR3 in DNA: TGCGCCAGCAGCCAAGTCGGGTATCAGCCCCAGCATTTT.

This rearrangement joins TRBV4-3 to TRBJ1-2; perhaps TRBD1 as D (5 bases). This CDR3 is 15 amino acids long. Germline values: CDR1 LGHNA, CDR2 YSLEER. V lost 1 base, J lost 3 bases, and 12 bases lay in between. The CDR3 DNA is TGCGCCAGCAGCCAAGGGGACGGGAGATACTATGGCTACACCTTC. Translating gives CASSQGDGRYYGYTF.

This clone was counted a single time. The chain employs TRBV18 and TRBJ1-1, with TRBD1 identical over 7 bases. V was pared by 3 bases and J by 4 bases, with 8 bases of the junction left unmatched. There are 15 residues in the CDR3. Germline assignment: CDR1 KGHSH and CDR2 LQKENI. Here the CDR3 reads CASSPSGAGGTEAFF. In DNA form, the CDR3 reads TGTGCCAGCTCACCTTCGGGGGCAGGGGGCACTGAAGCTTTCTTT.

This clone came up a few times. The rearrangement uses TRBV13 and TRBJ2-4; D is perhaps TRBD2 (5 bases). Germline CDR1 is PRHDT and CDR2 is FYEKMQ (reference sequence). CDR3 size: 16 residues. Trimming took 1 base from V and 7 from J, leaving 17 bases between them. The CDR3 DNA reads TGTGCCAGCAGCTTAGTGGATCTGGCGAGAGGGAACATTCAGTACTTC. Translation: CASSLVDLARGNIQYF.

This clone was picked up a small number of times. The chain uses TRBV19 and TRBJ1-1; the match to TRBD1 covers 7 bases. V dropped 5 bases and J dropped 0; count of bases not matched to a gene: 12. Germline lookup yields CDR1 LNHDA and CDR2 SQIVND (reference sequence). The CDR3 is 17 amino acids. This CDR3 reads CASSARQGRGVNTEAFF. DNA for the CDR3: TGTGCCAGTAGTGCCCGACAGGGACGCGGGGTGAACACTGAAGCTTTCTTT.

This chain uses TRBV10-3 with TRBJ1-1, with D perhaps TRBD1 (5 bases). This CDR3 spans 14 amino acids. Germline CDR1 is ENHRY and CDR2 is SYGVKD. With 1 base removed from V and 4 bases from J, the gap between germline ends came to 10 bases. The CDR3 DNA reads as TGTGCCATCAGTGAGTTGGCCCAGGGCACTGAAGCTTTCTTT. Residues: CAISELAQGTEAFF.

CDR3 sequence reads: CASSERGAGVSNSPLHF. DNA of the CDR3: TGTGCCAGCAGTGAACGGGGGGCAGGGGTATCGAATTCACCCCTCCACTTT. The rearrangement joins TRBV6-1 to TRBJ1-6; perhaps TRBD1 as D (6 bases). This CDR3 is 17 amino acids long. V dropped 2 bases and J dropped 7 bases, with 18 bases sitting between them. Germline V lookup: CDR1 MNHNS, CDR2 SASEGT.